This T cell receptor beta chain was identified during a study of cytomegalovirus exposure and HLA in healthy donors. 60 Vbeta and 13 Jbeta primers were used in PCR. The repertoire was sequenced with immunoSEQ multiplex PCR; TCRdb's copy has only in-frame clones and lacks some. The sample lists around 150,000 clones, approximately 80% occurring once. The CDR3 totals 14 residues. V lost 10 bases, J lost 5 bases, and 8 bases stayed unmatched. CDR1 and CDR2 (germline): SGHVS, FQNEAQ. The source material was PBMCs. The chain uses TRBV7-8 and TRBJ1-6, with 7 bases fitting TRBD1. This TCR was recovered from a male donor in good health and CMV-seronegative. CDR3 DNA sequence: TGTGCCACCGCTCCCGGGACAGATAATTCACCCCTCCACTTT. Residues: CATAPGTDNSPLHF. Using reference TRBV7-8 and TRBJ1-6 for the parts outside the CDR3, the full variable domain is GAGVSQSPRYKVAKRGQDVALRCDPISGHVSLFWYQQALGQGPEFLTYFQNEAQLDKSGLPSDRFFAERPEGSVSTLKIQRTQQEDSAVYLCATAPGTDNSPLHFGNGTRLTVT.